The T cell receptor beta chain under discussion was sequenced for a study of blood T cell repertoires in COVID-19. The germline V gene has CDR1 SGHKS and CDR2 YYEKEE (reference sequence). The CDR3 covers 15 residues. V lost 0 bases, J lost 2 bases, and 4 bases stayed unmatched. Assay: immunoSEQ multiplex PCR; the TCRdb copy retains only in-frame clones and omits some. This table has over 70,000 clones, 75% to 90% appearing once. The sequenced sample was peripheral blood. The sequence derives from a man between 65 and 80 years old who had recovered from COVID-19. The chain recombines TRBV5-5 with TRBJ2-5; 7 bases are shared with TRBD1. CDR3 coding DNA: TGTGCCAGCAGCTTGGTTGGGACAGCACAAGAGACCCAGTACTTC. As protein: CASSLVGTAQETQYF.